This T cell receptor (beta chain) was obtained from a study of blood T cell repertoires in COVID-19. About the study: Acute-phase and convalescent COVID-19 samples originated in the United States, Italy and Spain. PBMCs, B-cell-depleted T cells, or T cells provided the cDNA or gDNA that made up the material.

Per the original data handling: Cell counts per sample came from amplifying reference gene primers. The protocol was immunoSEQ multiplex PCR, while the TCRdb copy is restricted to in-frame clones and leaves out a portion. Clonal size and the V and J genes are those of that table, whereas D and trimming came from the DNA. The sample holds about 120,000 clones, roughly 83% seen once. The receptor was derived from a man younger than 45 with acute or convalescent COVID-19. The sequenced sample consisted of peripheral blood.

The CDR3 nucleotides are TGTGCCAGCAGCTTATTGGGACTCAGCACAGATACGCAGTATTTT. Its translation is CASSLLGLSTDTQYF. The rearrangement uses TRBV11-2 and TRBJ2-3; D may be TRBD2 (6 bases). This CDR3 comprises 15 residues. V lost 2 bases and J 0 bases, leaving 9 bases between the germline ends. Per germline, CDR1 SGHAT and CDR2 FQNNGV.